The rows below give T cell receptor beta chains drawn from one sample of a study of cytomegalovirus exposure and HLA in healthy donors. Profiled with immunoSEQ multiplex PCR; TCRdb holds only in-frame clones, not every one. The sample records about 130,000 clones, around 80% being singletons. Sequenced: PBMCs. Receptors originate from a man younger than 45 in good health and CMV-seronegative. CDR3s include the opening cysteine and the closing phenylalanine or tryptophan.

cdr3_aa | v_call
CARSVTFGGAGVQPQHF | TRBV5-3
CASSPRDRTGYGYTF | TRBV28
CASSQPSGVGLGAYEQYF | TRBV4-2
CAPRLARNTEAFF | TRBV2
CASNLQGMNTEAFF | TRBV2
CATERGSTEAFF | TRBV19
CASSLGDTGGRGQPQHF | TRBV27
CASSYGQGGNQPQHF | TRBV6-5
CASSESRSGGSKETQYF | TRBV2
CASRGFQPNTEAFF | TRBV6-1
CASSVAAGGKGGYTF | TRBV9
CASSSKGTGRAFF | TRBV6-5
CASNQGNNSPLHF | TRBV7-8
CASGRDRVFAGEAFF | TRBV28
CASSSPARGYTF | TRBV27
CASSQRTGVTQYF | TRBV4-1
CASMEPRGGEQYF | TRBV5-1
CASIRRTGGHQPQHF | TRBV28
CASSLRMNTEAFF | TRBV4-3
CASREQGALSNEKLFF | TRBV5-1
CASKEAPGSGNTIYF | TRBV2
CASSNPGTHYGYTF | TRBV6-5
CASSLATSAETQYF | TRBV7-9
CASSAKLSTEAFF | TRBV9
CASSHRGGGTEAFF | TRBV11-2
CAIRTVHEQYF | TRBV7-9
CASSYGEYTGELFF | TRBV6-5
CASSDSRAAGELFF | TRBV2
CAISRGQGYGYTF | TRBV10-3
CASSRRSAEAQYF | TRBV27
CSVTPGMNTEAFF | TRBV29-1
CASASREVQFF | TRBV6-5
CASSSWDTGSPLHF | TRBV28
CASSSGTRGDEQYF | TRBV7-9
CASSYSSRFYGYTF | TRBV6-5
CASSSTEGLAGGEQFF | TRBV7-8
CAISEYPGDRPEAFF | TRBV10-3
CASSLGQFYNEQFF | TRBV5-6
CASSYSGGRAFDTQYF | TRBV6-5
CASSLGQGSNEKLFF | TRBV28
CASSLGAGGGGEQYF | TRBV7-9
CASSYSVPGAQPQHF | TRBV6-5
CASSLAPGLAGDAGSYEQYF | TRBV5-4
CASRTPGAGGDGEQFF | TRBV6-6
CASSYLAGENEQFF | TRBV6-5
CASSLVASGVGTDTQYF | TRBV5-1
CASRDRGTDTQYF | TRBV19